This TCR beta chain derives from a study of control samples from healthy donors and cancer patients. The repertoire was sequenced with immunoSEQ multiplex PCR; TCRdb's copy has only in-frame clones and lacks some. The data show 65,000 to 85,000 clones, 87% seen once. CDR3 length: 20 amino acids. J was trimmed by 0 bases and V by 6 bases; bases with no gene match: 13. Germline V gene data show CDR1 as KGHSH and CDR2 as LQKENI. The sequence was collected from a woman aged 45-60 years with head and neck cancer. Sequenced: PBMCs. V is TRBV18 and J is TRBJ2-1; 14 positions agree with TRBD2. The CDR3 DNA is TGTGCCAGCTCCCTCTTGCCGACTAGCGGGGGGGAGAGCTCCTACAATGAGCAGTTCTTC. Protein: CASSLLPTSGGESSYNEQFF.